The source of this T cell receptor beta chain is a study of PD-L1 blockade in urothelial cancer (dated by TCRdb to 2016 to 2017). Describing the broader study: Every patient began therapy in the mid-2010s and was given atezolizumab 1,200 mg intravenously every 3 weeks. About 90% of the roughly 30 patients were identified as males with urothelial cancer of bladder origin, and a prior smoking history was reported by 18 of 29 patients. An ECOG performance status of 0 or 1 was recorded for the patients, and 0 to 3 prior chemotherapy regimens had been received by the patients. Blood samples were analyzed at two time points: 3 weeks after treatment start (second dose) and 6 weeks after treatment start. Blood samples gave a median of about 130,000 T cells and tens of thousands of unique TCRs, with a median clonality of 0.080. The study was an exploratory multi-omic analysis of somatic, immune and clinical correlates of response to PD-L1 blockade with atezolizumab in urothelial cancer. Pretreatment tumor samples, along with matched peripheral blood serially collected before and after atezolizumab treatment, were subjected to TCR sequencing. Progression-free survival longer than 6 months counted as durable clinical benefit, and TCR features were additionally tested against both progression-free and overall survival. Whole exome sequencing and RNA sequencing of pretreatment tumors were performed alongside TCR sequencing in the same patients. Nine patients achieved durable clinical benefit and roughly 20 did not. Pretreatment blood TCR-seq was available for twenty-nine patients, at least one posttreatment blood collection was obtained for around 25 patients, and tumor TCR-seq was available for around 25 patients.

Remarks on this clone: The antigen it recognizes is unknown. No much larger clonotype is one base removed from it; base qualities were not supplied. Other DNA sequences from this sample encode an identical CDR3 as well.

CDR1 is given as MNHEY and CDR2 as SVGAGI, both from the germline V gene. Reading from cysteine to phenylalanine, the CDR3 counts 14 amino acids. The entry retains the CDR3 DNA only, 42 bases that are in frame from base 1. The germline V end is reduced by 6 bases and the J end by 4 bases; junction bases left unmatched: 7. Overall study results and their limits: A pretreatment peripheral blood TCR clonality below the median was linked to improved progression-free and overall survival. Because the sample size was small (n of about 30) and many exploratory analyses were performed, the results are intended to be hypothesis-generating. Among patients with durable benefit, tumor-associated TCR clones showed greater expansion in peripheral blood 3 weeks after treatment started (n ≈ 20, p = 0.022).

Synthetic TCR analog templates were spiked into each PCR so that absolute template abundance could be estimated from read counts. The immunoSEQ assay used bias-controlled V and J gene primers to amplify TCRbeta CDR3 regions from genomic DNA. Sequencing of rearranged TCRbeta segments was done at approximately 20X coverage. Per the source publication's procedure: Sequencing errors were corrected by clustering, and CDR3s were annotated against IMGT so that V, D and J genes could be assigned. Only productive TCRbeta rearrangements were used in downstream analyses, excluding out-of-frame or stop-codon sequences. Clonality was calculated as one minus the Shannon entropy normalized by the log of the number of unique productive sequences. Clones differing between time points or between blood and tumor were identified using Fisher's exact test with Benjamini-Hochberg correction, with an adjusted p below 0.01 applied as the threshold. Entries here come from immuneACCESS through TCRdb and include only in-frame sequences with V and J called. Some clones fail to appear in such tables; in the studies checked, an unresolved V gene covers under half of the shortfall, and the cause of the remainder is unknown. V and J calls plus clone size are reproduced from that table; the DNA served to infer D and trimming. The sample table lists tens of thousands of clones, 84% of them with a count of one. The ten most abundant clones make up approximately 2.1% of the sample.

The time point label, read with the paper, signifies: pretreatment peripheral blood. The cohort included roughly 29 patients with locally advanced or metastatic urothelial carcinoma who were treated at Memorial Sloan Kettering on a trial protocol. Peripheral blood mononuclear cells were collected pretreatment and during treatment, with between 1 and 8 total time points per patient. The Qiagen DNeasy Blood extraction kit was used to purify genomic DNA from total PBMCs and from tumor samples. PBMCs were collected pretreatment and during treatment, and were isolated and stored as previously described.

The TCR was taken from a man aged 55-75 years with urothelial cancer. Sequences were derived from PBMCs, sampled around atezolizumab (anti-PD-L1) treatment. The rearrangement combines TRBV6-5 with TRBJ1-2; TRBD1 matches 8 bases in the middle. At the DNA level, the sequence is TGTGCCAGCAGCGACAGGGGCAGAGGCTATGGCTACACCTTC. This is translated as CASSDRGRGYGYTF.